This is a list of T cell receptor beta chains from one sample in a study of blood T cells in healthy people across ages. TCRdb reprocessed the 5' RACE reads with MiXCR, giving one entry per CDR3 protein. Here the sample spans approximately 1.5 million distinct CDR3 sequences, about 31% being singletons. Sequencing used blood. These receptors came from a woman in her twenties or thirties in good health. The CDR3 runs from the conserved cysteine through the conserved F or W.

v_call | cdr3_length | cdr3_aa
TRBV6-6 | 16 | CASSSAGGALRFEQYF
TRBV28 | 14 | CASRRTRGGYEQYF
TRBV5-1 | 16 | CASSPLMGGNTGELFF
TRBV15 | 12 | CATSRADGGYTF
TRBV4-1 | 17 | CASSQELPRGNREKLFF
TRBV29-1 | 13 | CSVVSRFGYEQYF
TRBV9 | 20 | CASSLRHGTSGSSSYNEQFF
TRBV3-1 | 15 | CASSQERLYPYGYTF
TRBV4-1 | 16 | CASSQDARGGQQTQYF
TRBV7-9 | 15 | CASSAGGQPNQPQHF
TRBV4-1 | 16 | CASSQDRGGSGNTIYF
TRBV29-1 | 15 | CCVEYQGGGFYGYTF
TRBV20-1 | 14 | CSGISGRVREARYF
TRBV7-6 | 16 | CASSLALGQDTYGQYF
TRBV10-2 | 14 | CASRGQGATVEQYF
TRBV11-2 | 14 | CASSLASDRDEQYF
TRBV4-1 | 16 | CASSQAWGGARDTQYF
TRBV20-1 | 15 | CSAISGSGGTNTQYF
TRBV10-3 | 15 | CAISEGSGRVETQYF
TRBV20-1 | 15 | CSARDRRDVNYGYTF
TRBV20-1 | 14 | CSARASTRADTQYF
TRBV5-1 | 15 | CASSLDGTGAGGYTF
TRBV7-9 | 15 | CASSLGEQGAYGYTF
TRBV29-1 | 13 | CSVGAGASYEQYF
TRBV2 | 15 | CASNRDRAAFGEQYF
TRBV27 | 15 | CASSPTRVGNQPQHF
TRBV12-3/TRBV12-4 | 15 | CASSLGQGGNQPQHF
TRBV5-1 | 15 | CASSPIGQGANGYTF
TRBV5-1 | 15 | CASSLDVGANYGYTF
TRBV11-2 | 14 | CASSLKGEQETQYF
TRBV5-1 | 15 | CASSGTGASYNEQFF
TRBV11-2 | 13 | CASSFQLDNEQFF
TRBV29-1 | 14 | CSGGTSVAYNEQFF
TRBV12-3/TRBV12-4 | 16 | CASSLGGGGKNYGYTF
TRBV19 | 13 | CASTTTGAGELFF
TRBV7-3 | 15 | CASSITGPGDYGYTF
TRBV5-6 | 12 | CASSLMTDEQFF
TRBV7-2 | 14 | CASSLYGRAETQYF